This TCR beta chain emerged from a study of T cell responses to AZD1222 COVID-19 vaccine. Study-level points and caveats: Donors in the cohort were predominantly white British and more often female, and clonal diversity was possibly underestimated. Baseline testing showed seropositivity in only six or seven AZD1222 recipients.

Between the trimmed V and J ends, which lost 0 bases and 2 bases, there was a span of 11 bases. In germline, CDR1 is MNHEY, CDR2 SVGEGT. This CDR3 has 16 amino acids. Libraries were prepared by immunoSEQ multiplex PCR; TCRdb keeps only in-frame clonotypes and omits some of them. The sample has tens of thousands of clones, roughly 85% seen once. On this clone itself: Antigen unknown.

The rearrangement uses TRBV6-2 or TRBV6-3 and TRBJ1-5, with D maybe TRBD1 (5 bases). The sample in question was peripheral blood, obtained on day 0 of AZD1222 vaccination. This TCR was sampled from an adult in good health. CDR3 nucleotides: TGTGCCAGCAGTTACTCGAGTGGAGGGGGCAATCAGCCCCAGCATTTT. Translation gives CASSYSSGGGNQPQHF.